This T cell receptor (beta chain) was recovered during a study of blood T cell repertoires in COVID-19. Study information: Whether acute or convalescent, the COVID-19 samples came from the United States, Italy and Spain. The cDNA or gDNA used as material had been derived from T cells, B-cell-depleted T cells, or PBMCs.

Per the authors' pipeline: Nucleated cell counts were estimated from reference gene primer amplification. Assay used: immunoSEQ multiplex PCR; TCRdb lists only in-frame clones, some missing. Clonal size and the V and J genes are those of that table, whereas D and trimming came from the DNA. The repertoire holds 180,000 or so clones, 80% to 90% seen once, with about 8.2% in the top ten. This CDR3 has 13 amino acids. J lost 7 bases, V lost 4 bases, and 3 bases had no gene match. Germline V gene data show CDR1 as SGHRS and CDR2 as YFSETQ. The sample was peripheral blood. The J gene is TRBJ1-5, the V gene TRBV5-1, with 9 positions matching TRBD1. This TCR derives from a man aged 60 to 69 with acute or convalescent COVID-19. The CDR3 loop is CASSPDRGQPQHF. CDR3 nucleotide sequence: TGCGCCAGCAGCCCTGACAGGGGGCAGCCCCAGCATTTT.